These 21 T cell receptor beta chains came from one sample sequenced in a study of blood T cell repertoires in COVID-19. The table came from immunoSEQ multiplex PCR; TCRdb's copy has only in-frame clones and leaves some out. The profile shows fewer than 300,000 clones, about 87% of them singletons. Sequencing input: peripheral blood. The origin of the receptors is a woman in her fifties or sixties with COVID-19, enrolled during active disease.

This clone was seen a single time. This sequence joins TRBV2 and TRBJ2-5; 11 bases are shared with TRBD2. CDR1 is SNHLY and CDR2 is FYNNEI in the germline V gene. J lost 4 bases, V lost 8 bases, and 6 bases had no gene match. The CDR3 has 14 amino acids. CDR3 nucleotide sequence: TGTGCCAGCCTGGCTAGCGGGAGGTCAGAGACCCAGTACTTC. It yields the protein CASLASGRSETQYF.

Notes on this clone: Other DNA sequences within the sample encode an identical CDR3. J is TRBJ2-7 and V is TRBV27; TRBD1 matches at 10 bases. This CDR3 contains 13 residues. V shed 5 bases and J 5 bases; nucleotides not matched to a gene: 3. In germline, CDR1 is MNHEY, CDR2 SMNVEV (reference sequence). The CDR3 loop is CASSRDRGHEQYF. The CDR3 nucleotides are TGTGCCAGCAGTCGGGACAGGGGCCACGAGCAGTACTTC.

The rearrangement joins TRBV13 to TRBJ2-7; 7 bases fit TRBD1. The CDR3 covers 14 residues. CDR1 is PRHDT and CDR2 is FYEKMQ in the germline V gene (reference sequence). Losses at the gene ends were 4 bases for V and 1 base for J; bases not matched to a gene: 4. This CDR3 is CASSSTGTSYEQYF. In DNA form, the CDR3 reads TGTGCCAGCAGCTCGACAGGGACGTCCTACGAGCAGTACTTC.

This rearrangement joins TRBV15 to TRBJ2-1, with 9 bases that match TRBD2. The ends lost 9 bases at V and 5 bases at J; junction bases unmatched: 11. CDR1 and CDR2 from the germline V gene are LNHNV and YYDKDF (reference sequence). The CDR3 is 15 amino acids. The CDR3 DNA reads as TGTGCCACGGAACAAAGACTAGCGGATAACAATGAGCAGTTCTTC. Protein: CATEQRLADNNEQFF.

The chain joins TRBV5-1 to TRBJ2-2, with TRBD2 matching 7 bases. V trimming: 0 bases; J trimming: 6 bases; junction bases outside the gene matches: 8. CDR3 length: 16 amino acids. CDR1 is SGHRS, CDR2 YFSETQ, per germline. The CDR3 sequence: CASSLGGGRVPGELFF. The CDR3 DNA sequence: TGCGCCAGCAGCTTGGGCGGCGGGAGAGTCCCCGGGGAGCTGTTTTTT.

The chain recombines TRBV6-5 with TRBJ2-3, with TRBD1 matching 9 bases. Trimming cost V 5 bases and J 4 bases; bases outside gene matches: 4. The CDR3 has 14 amino acids. CDR1 and CDR2 from the germline V gene are MNHEY and SVGAGI. The CDR3 is CASSRDRVADTQYF. The CDR3 DNA follows: TGTGCCAGCAGTAGGGACAGGGTTGCAGATACGCAGTATTTT.

This chain connects TRBV2 to TRBJ1-5; D perhaps matches TRBD1 (6 bases). The CDR3 extends over 15 amino acids. Trimming cost V 7 bases and J 7 bases, with 20 bases left between them. Looked up from germline, CDR1 is SNHLY and CDR2 is FYNNEI. The CDR3 here is CASTQDGQWVQPQHF. CDR3 bases: TGTGCCAGCACCCAAGATGGACAGTGGGTACAGCCCCAGCATTTT.

This chain joins TRBV5-4 and TRBJ2-2, with D tentatively TRBD1 (6 bases). CDR3 length: 16 residues. V was clipped by 2 bases and J by 3 bases, with 14 bases between them. Germline V CDR1 and CDR2: SGHNT, YYREEE (reference sequence). CDR3 amino acids: CASSFALRGDTGELFF. The CDR3 DNA sequence: TGTGCCAGCAGCTTCGCTCTCAGGGGAGACACCGGGGAGCTGTTTTTT.

This clone was picked up a small number of times. The J gene is TRBJ2-7, the V gene TRBV30, with 7 nucleotides matching TRBD1. This CDR3 comprises 13 residues. Germline lookup yields CDR1 GTSNPN and CDR2 SVGIG (reference sequence). With V trimmed by 8 bases and J by 6 bases, 13 bases remained unmatched. CDR3 in amino acids: CASEGQALSEQYF. The CDR3 DNA reads TGTGCCAGCGAAGGACAGGCATTGAGCGAGCAGTACTTC.

The rearrangement uses TRBV27 and TRBJ1-5; D ambiguous. Deletions cut 4 bases from V and 4 bases from J, with 8 bases between. CDR1 and CDR2 (germline): MNHEY, SMNVEV (reference sequence). The CDR3 runs to 13 residues. CDR3 amino acids: CASSWRRNQPQHF. The CDR3 bases are TGTGCCAGCAGTTGGAGGCGAAATCAGCCCCAGCATTTT.

This chain uses TRBV7-9 with TRBJ2-7; 8 bases fit TRBD2. V lost 6 bases, J lost 7 bases, and 8 bases stayed unmatched. CDR1 SEHNR and CDR2 FQNEAQ come from the germline V gene (reference sequence). The CDR3 runs 13 residues. As DNA, the CDR3 is TGTGCCAGCAGAGGGACTAGTGGATTGGAGCAGTACTTC. Its protein product is CASRGTSGLEQYF.

V gene TRBV11-2 combines with J gene TRBJ2-1, with D perhaps matching TRBD2 (6 bases). There are 14 residues in the CDR3. Trimming left V 1 base short and J 6 bases short, with 10 bases between. CDR1 is SGHAT and CDR2 is FQNNGV in the germline V gene. The chain's CDR3 is CASSLGLGGNEQFF. The CDR3 coding sequence is TGTGCCAGCAGCTTAGGCCTGGGAGGCAATGAGCAGTTCTTC.

The rearrangement uses TRBV12-3 or TRBV12-4 and TRBJ2-7; D is unresolved. The ends were cut back, 4 bases at V and 3 bases at J, with 4 bases in the middle. The CDR3 contains 11 residues. CDR3 sequence: CASSSLYEQYF. The CDR3 region has the DNA TGTGCCAGCAGTTCCCTCTACGAGCAGTACTTC.

The V gene is TRBV6-1, the J gene TRBJ1-2, with TRBD1 matching 7 bases. Germline-derived CDR1 and CDR2 are MNHNS and SASEGT. Trimming removed 2 bases from V and 1 base from J; junction bases left unmatched: 19. There are 20 residues in the CDR3. CDR3 DNA sequence: TGTGCCAGCAGTGAATTCACCCGCCGGGACAGTGCTAACTATAACTATGGCTACACCTTC. As protein: CASSEFTRRDSANYNYGYTF.

This chain uses TRBV7-2 with TRBJ2-1; D may be TRBD2 (5 bases). Germline CDR1 SGHTA, CDR2 FQGNSA. The CDR3 totals 13 residues. V was clipped by 1 base and J by 12 bases, with 13 bases between them. CDR3 residues: CASSLDSGKGQFF. In DNA form, the CDR3 reads TGTGCCAGCAGCTTAGATTCCGGGAAGGGGCAGTTCTTC.

The rearrangement joins TRBV7-9 to TRBJ2-7; 9 nucleotides line up with TRBD2. The ends lost 1 base at V and 5 bases at J; junction bases unmatched: 12. The CDR3 is 17 residues long. Looked up from germline, CDR1 is SEHNR and CDR2 is FQNEAQ (reference sequence). CDR3 residues: CASSLGIGGRALDEQYF. The DNA of the CDR3 is TGTGCCAGCAGCTTAGGGATTGGCGGGAGGGCCCTCGACGAGCAGTACTTC.

This rearrangement joins TRBV27 to TRBJ2-2, with a weak D call TRBD1 (10 bases). CDR3 length: 20 amino acids. CDR1 is MNHEY and CDR2 is SMNVEV in the germline V gene (reference sequence). V gave up 5 bases and J gave up 6 bases, with 31 bases separating them. The CDR3 reads CASSIYTGTGVGLASGELFF. The CDR3 coding sequence is TGTGCCAGCAGTATCTACACCGGGACAGGGGTCGGACTAGCGTCCGGGGAGCTGTTTTTT.

The genes are TRBV5-6 and TRBJ2-4; 10 nucleotides agree with TRBD2. CDR1 SGHDT and CDR2 YYEEEE come from the germline V gene. V was pared by 3 bases and J by 6 bases, with 3 bases of the junction left unmatched. The CDR3 is 14 amino acids. This CDR3 is CASSYIAGGNIQYF. Written as DNA, the CDR3 is TGTGCCAGCAGCTACATAGCGGGAGGAAACATTCAGTACTTC.

The chain is built from TRBV19 and TRBJ2-1, with a possible D match to TRBD2 (6 bases). V was pared by 4 bases and J by 8 bases, with 12 bases between. This CDR3 is 13 amino acids long. Per germline, CDR1 LNHDA and CDR2 SQIVND (reference sequence). The CDR3 DNA reads as TGTGCCAGTAGTACGACTCTAGCGCATGAGCAGTTCTTC. It translates to CASSTTLAHEQFF.

The CDR3 sequence is CASSGGAGGYSGNTIYF. The DNA of the CDR3 is TGTGCCAGCAGTGGGGGCGCAGGGGGTTACTCTGGAAACACCATATATTTT. The genes are TRBV2 and TRBJ1-3; 7 positions agree with TRBD1. Germline trimming cut 4 bases from V and 0 bases from J; bases unmatched to any gene: 9. This CDR3 is 17 amino acids long. Germline-derived CDR1 and CDR2 are SNHLY and FYNNEI.

The chain couples TRBV5-4 to TRBJ2-3; 8 nucleotides align to TRBD2. The V segment lost 4 bases and the J segment 3 bases; nucleotides outside the gene matches: 7. Germline V gives CDR1 SGHNT, CDR2 YYREEE (reference sequence). CDR3 length: 15 residues. CDR3 DNA: TGTGCCAGCAGCCCACCTGGGACTAGGACAGATACGCAGTATTTT. This codes for CASSPPGTRTDTQYF.